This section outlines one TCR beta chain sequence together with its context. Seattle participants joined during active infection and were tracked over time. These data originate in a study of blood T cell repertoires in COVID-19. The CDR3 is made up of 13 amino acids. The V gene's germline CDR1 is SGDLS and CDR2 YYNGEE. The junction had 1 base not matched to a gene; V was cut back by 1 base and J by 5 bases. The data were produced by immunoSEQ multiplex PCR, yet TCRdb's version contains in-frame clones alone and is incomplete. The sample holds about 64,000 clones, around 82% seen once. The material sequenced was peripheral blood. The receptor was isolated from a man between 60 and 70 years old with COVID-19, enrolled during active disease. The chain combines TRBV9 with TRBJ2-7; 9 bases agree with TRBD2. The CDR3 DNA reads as TGTGCCAGCAGCGTACTAGCGGGAAACGAGCAGTACTTC. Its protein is CASSVLAGNEQYF.